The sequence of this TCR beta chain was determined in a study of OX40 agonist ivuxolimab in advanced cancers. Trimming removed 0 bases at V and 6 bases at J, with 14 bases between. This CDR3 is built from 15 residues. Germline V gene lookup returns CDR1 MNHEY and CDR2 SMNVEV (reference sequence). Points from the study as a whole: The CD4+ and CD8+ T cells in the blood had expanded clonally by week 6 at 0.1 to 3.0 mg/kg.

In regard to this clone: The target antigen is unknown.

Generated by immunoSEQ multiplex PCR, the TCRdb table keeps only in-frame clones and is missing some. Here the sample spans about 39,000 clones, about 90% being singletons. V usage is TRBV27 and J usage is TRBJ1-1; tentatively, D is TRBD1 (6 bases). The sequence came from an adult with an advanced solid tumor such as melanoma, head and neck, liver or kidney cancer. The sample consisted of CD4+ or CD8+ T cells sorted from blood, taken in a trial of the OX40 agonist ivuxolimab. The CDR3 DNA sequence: TGTGCCAGCAGTTTATCGGTACAGGGTTTACCTGAAGCTTTCTTT. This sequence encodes CASSLSVQGLPEAFF.